This T cell receptor (beta chain) was recovered during a study of cytomegalovirus exposure and HLA in healthy donors. Study-level information: Some 77 million unique TCRs from HLA-typed donors were held in an early release of data.

PCR amplification relied on 60 Vbeta primers (plus 13 Jbeta primers). Clones were read by immunoSEQ multiplex PCR, and TCRdb kept only the in-frame ones, dropping some. The table records over 100,000 clones, nearly 70% of them present only once. As concerns this clone: Its target is unknown.

Overall study findings and caveats: The study found most TCR sequences rare, yet found some public TCRs in many donors. Analyses of presence and absence presupposed an approximately uniform sequencing depth across donors. The classifier, whose performance was assessed in both the original and validation cohorts, reportedly diagnosed cytomegalovirus status with high specificity and sensitivity.

The material sequenced was PBMCs. This receptor was taken from a woman in her sixties or seventies in good health and CMV-seropositive.

CDR3 coding DNA: TGTGCCATCAAGGGACAGGGGATTGAAGCTTTCTTT. Encoded protein: CAIKGQGIEAFF. The chain is built from TRBV10-3 and TRBJ1-1; TRBD1 matches 10 bases. J lost 7 bases, V lost 7 bases, and 3 bases had no gene match. The CDR3 contains 12 residues. CDR1 and CDR2 from the germline V gene are ENHRY and SYGVKD.